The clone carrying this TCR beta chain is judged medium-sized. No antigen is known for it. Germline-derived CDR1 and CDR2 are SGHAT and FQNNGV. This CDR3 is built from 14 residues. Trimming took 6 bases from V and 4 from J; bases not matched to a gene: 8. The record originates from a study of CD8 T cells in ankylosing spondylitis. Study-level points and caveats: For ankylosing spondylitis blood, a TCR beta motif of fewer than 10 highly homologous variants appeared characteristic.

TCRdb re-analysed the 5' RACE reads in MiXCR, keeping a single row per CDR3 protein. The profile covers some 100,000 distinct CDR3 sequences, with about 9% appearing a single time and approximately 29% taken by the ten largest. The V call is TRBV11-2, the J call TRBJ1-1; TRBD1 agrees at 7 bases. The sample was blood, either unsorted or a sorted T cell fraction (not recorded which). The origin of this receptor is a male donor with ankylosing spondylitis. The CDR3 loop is CASRAYRGGTEAFF. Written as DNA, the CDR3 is TGTGCCAGCAGAGCTTACAGGGGAGGCACTGAAGCTTTCTTT.